This entry features one TCR beta chain sequence. The sample originates from a study of T cells in Graves' hyperthyroidism and ophthalmopathy. The germline gives CDR1 SGHRS, CDR2 YFSETQ. The V gene lost 3 bases and the J gene lost 6 bases, with 16 bases spanning the gap. The CDR3 length is 14 residues. It was RNA transcripts that yielded the amplified TCR beta CDR3 regions. The HTBI primer set served for first-round RT-PCR of the TCR CDR3. TCRdb re-called the multiplex PCR reads with MiXCR, one entry per CDR3 protein. The table includes more than 500,000 distinct CDR3 sequences, 40% to 50% detected once.

The sample consisted of peripheral blood or thyroid tissue (not recorded which). This sequence originates from an adult woman with Graves' disease, either hyperthyroidism or ophthalmopathy (not recorded which). This chain joins TRBV5-1 and TRBJ2-7, with D maybe TRBD1 (6 bases). CDR3 bases: TGCGCCAGCAGCTCGGACAGAGGATTCCCCGAGCAGTACTTC. This gives the protein CASSSDRGFPEQYF.